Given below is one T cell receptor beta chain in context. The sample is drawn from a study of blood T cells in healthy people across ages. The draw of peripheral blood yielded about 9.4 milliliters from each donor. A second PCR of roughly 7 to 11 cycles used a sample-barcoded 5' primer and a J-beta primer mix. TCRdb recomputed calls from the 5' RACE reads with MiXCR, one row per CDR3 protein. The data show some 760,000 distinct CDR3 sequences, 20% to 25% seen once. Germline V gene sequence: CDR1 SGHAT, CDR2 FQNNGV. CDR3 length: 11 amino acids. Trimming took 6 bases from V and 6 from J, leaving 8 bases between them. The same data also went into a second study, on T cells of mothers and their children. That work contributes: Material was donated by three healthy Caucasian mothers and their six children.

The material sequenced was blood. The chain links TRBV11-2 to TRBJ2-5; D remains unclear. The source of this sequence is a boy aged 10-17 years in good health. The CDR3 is CASRAVQTQYF. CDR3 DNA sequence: TGTGCCAGCAGGGCGGTTCAGACCCAGTACTTC.